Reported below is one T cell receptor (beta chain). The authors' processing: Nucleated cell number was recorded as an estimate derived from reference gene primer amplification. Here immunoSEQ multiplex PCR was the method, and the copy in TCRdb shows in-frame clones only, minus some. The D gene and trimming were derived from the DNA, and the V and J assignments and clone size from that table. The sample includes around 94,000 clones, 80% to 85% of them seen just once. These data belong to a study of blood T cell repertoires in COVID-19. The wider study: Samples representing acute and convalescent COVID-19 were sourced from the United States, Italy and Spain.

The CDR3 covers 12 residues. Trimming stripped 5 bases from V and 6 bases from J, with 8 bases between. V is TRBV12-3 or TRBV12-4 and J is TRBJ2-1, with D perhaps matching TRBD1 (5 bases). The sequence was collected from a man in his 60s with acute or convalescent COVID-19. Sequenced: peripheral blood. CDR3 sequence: CASSLTGNEQFF. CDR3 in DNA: TGTGCCAGCAGTCTTACAGGCAATGAGCAGTTCTTC.